A selection of T cell receptor beta chains follows, all from one sample in a study of T cell responses to AZD1222 COVID-19 vaccine. Data came from immunoSEQ multiplex PCR; TCRdb stores just in-frame clones and leaves some out. This table holds more than 110,000 clones, about 89% found once. The specimen was peripheral blood, collected on day 0 of AZD1222 vaccination. These receptors were taken from an adult in good health. The CDR3 runs from the conserved cysteine through the conserved F or W. A D gene is named only where the DNA matches it firmly. Expanded clones get a size class; other rows say once, few or many, or leave the size out.

V,D,size,J,CDR3,DNA
TRBV4-1,-,-,TRBJ1-2,CASSQEVGDPNYGYTF,TGCGCCAGCAGCCAAGAAGTGGGGGATCCTAACTATGGCTACACCTTC
TRBV3-1/TRBV3-2,-,-,TRBJ2-1,CASSRQGGSGEQFF,TGTGCCAGCAGCCGGCAGGGGGGGTCGGGTGAGCAGTTCTTC
TRBV6-5,TRBD1,-,TRBJ1-2,CASSNRGGYGYTF,TGTGCCAGCAGCAACAGGGGCGGCTATGGCTACACCTTC
TRBV20-1,TRBD1,-,TRBJ1-3,CSASARGPGNTIYF,TGCAGTGCTAGTGCCAGGGGGCCTGGAAACACCATATATTTT
TRBV28,-,-,TRBJ2-7,CASSLGYEQYF,TGTGCCAGCAGTTTGGGATACGAGCAGTACTTC
TRBV5-1,-,-,TRBJ2-7,CASSLGPPYEQYF,TGCGCCAGCAGCTTGGGGCCCCCTTACGAGCAGTACTTC
TRBV29-1,-,-,TRBJ1-5,CSATGGKAQPQHF,TGCAGCGCCACCGGGGGCAAGGCCCAGCCCCAGCATTTT
TRBV2,TRBD1,-,TRBJ1-4,CASSGGQGFEKLFF,TGTGCCAGCAGTGGGGGACAGGGATTTGAAAAACTGTTTTTT
TRBV4-1,-,few,TRBJ2-1,CASRPDRREYNEQFF,TGCGCCAGCAGGCCTGACAGAAGAGAGTACAATGAGCAGTTCTTC
TRBV7-8,-,-,TRBJ1-5,CASSLGLEEGPSIRGNQPQHF,TGTGCCAGCAGCTTAGGACTCGAGGAGGGCCCATCTATCCGCGGCAATCAGCCCCAGCATTTT
TRBV6-5,-,-,TRBJ1-1,CASSSGITEAFF,TGTGCCAGCAGTTCAGGGATCACTGAAGCTTTCTTT
TRBV7-8,TRBD1,-,TRBJ1-1,CASSRRQGGSEAFF,TGTGCCAGCAGCCGAAGACAGGGCGGTTCTGAAGCTTTCTTT
TRBV7-2,-,-,TRBJ2-5,CASSLTPGPKQETQYF,TGTGCCAGCAGCTTAACCCCTGGACCGAAGCAAGAGACCCAGTACTTC
TRBV9,-,-,TRBJ2-3,CASSPSQGQSTDTQYF,TGTGCCAGCAGCCCAAGCCAGGGGCAGAGCACAGATACGCAGTATTTT
TRBV4-1,TRBD2,-,TRBJ2-1,CASSQWVAGLSYNEQFF,TGCGCCAGCAGCCAATGGGTAGCGGGACTATCTTACAATGAGCAGTTCTTC
TRBV7-8,-,-,TRBJ1-5,CASSSVSRTDNQPQHF,TGTGCCAGCAGCTCTGTGTCCCGGACGGACAATCAGCCCCAGCATTTT
TRBV6-5,TRBD1,-,TRBJ1-1,CASRMTGVDEAFF,TGTGCCAGCAGGATGACAGGGGTTGATGAAGCTTTCTTT
TRBV15,-,-,TRBJ2-5,CATSRDPSRGETQYF,TGTGCCACCAGCAGAGATCCCAGCAGGGGAGAGACCCAGTACTTC
TRBV2,TRBD1,-,TRBJ1-2,CASSGDRGTNYGYTF,TGTGCCAGCAGTGGGGACAGGGGAACTAACTATGGCTACACCTTC